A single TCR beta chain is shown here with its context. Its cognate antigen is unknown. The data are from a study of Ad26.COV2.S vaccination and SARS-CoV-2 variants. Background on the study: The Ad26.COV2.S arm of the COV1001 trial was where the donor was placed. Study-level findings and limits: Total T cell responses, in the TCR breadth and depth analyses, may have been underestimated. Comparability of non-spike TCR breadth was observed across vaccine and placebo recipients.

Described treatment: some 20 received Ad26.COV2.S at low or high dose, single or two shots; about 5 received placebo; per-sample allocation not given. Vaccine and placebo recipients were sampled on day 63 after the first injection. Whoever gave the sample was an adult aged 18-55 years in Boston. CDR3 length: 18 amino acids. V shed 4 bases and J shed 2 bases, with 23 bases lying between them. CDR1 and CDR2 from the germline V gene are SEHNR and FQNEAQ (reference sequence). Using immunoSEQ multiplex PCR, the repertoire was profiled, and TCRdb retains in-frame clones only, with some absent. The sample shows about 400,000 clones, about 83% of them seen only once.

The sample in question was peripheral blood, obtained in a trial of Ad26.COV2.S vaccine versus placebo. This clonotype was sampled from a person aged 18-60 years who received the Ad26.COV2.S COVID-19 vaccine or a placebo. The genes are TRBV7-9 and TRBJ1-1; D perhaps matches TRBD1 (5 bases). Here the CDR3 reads CASSSILMTALANTEAFF. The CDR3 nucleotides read TGTGCCAGCAGCTCAATTTTGATGACAGCCTTGGCTAACACTGAAGCTTTCTTT.